The 24 T cell receptor beta chains given below trace back to one sample, sequenced in a study of cytomegalovirus exposure and HLA in healthy donors. The PCR contained 60 Vbeta and 13 Jbeta primers. Generated by immunoSEQ multiplex PCR, the TCRdb table keeps only in-frame clones and is missing some. The repertoire shows roughly 120,000 clones; the top ten hold 3.7%. Sequencing input: PBMCs. The source is a man aged 30-40 years in good health and CMV-seronegative.

The rearrangement links TRBV6-1 to TRBJ2-5; 8 nucleotides match TRBD1. This CDR3 region has 13 residues. The germline V gene has CDR1 MNHNS and CDR2 SASEGT. J was trimmed by 4 bases and V by 6 bases; bases with no gene match: 4. For the CDR3, the DNA is TGTGCCAGCAGACGGACAGGGCTAGAGACCCAGTACTTC. It yields the protein CASRRTGLETQYF.

The chain couples TRBV6-1 to TRBJ2-1; D is perhaps TRBD1 (6 bases). Germline-derived CDR1 and CDR2 are MNHNS and SASEGT. The V end lost 8 bases, the J end lost 0 bases, and 14 bases lay between the germline ends. CDR3 length: 15 amino acids. The CDR3 region is CASLDRPSSYNEQFF. Here the CDR3 DNA reads TGTGCCAGCCTAGACAGGCCAAGCTCCTACAATGAGCAGTTCTTC.

The chain uses TRBV9 and TRBJ1-4, with a possible D match to TRBD1 (6 bases). CDR1 and CDR2 (germline): SGDLS, YYNGEE. This CDR3 is built from 15 residues. V was trimmed by 4 bases and J by 7 bases, leaving 17 bases between them. Written as DNA, the CDR3 is TGTGCCAGCAGCCTTAGTGGCGCCAGGGGTGAAAAACTGTTTTTT. This codes for CASSLSGARGEKLFF.

The chain has TRBV15 and TRBJ2-7; perhaps TRBD1 as D (6 bases). CDR1 and CDR2 from the germline V gene are LNHNV and YYDKDF (reference sequence). V gave up 0 bases and J gave up 0 bases, with 9 bases separating them. The CDR3 has 15 amino acids. The CDR3 here is CATSREQGSSYEQYF. For the CDR3, the DNA is TGTGCCACCAGCAGAGAACAGGGCAGCTCCTACGAGCAGTACTTC.

The CDR3 DNA sequence: TGTGCCAGCAGTTACCCTCCCTTAAACGAGCAGTACTTC. Translating gives CASSYPPLNEQYF. This chain connects TRBV6-5 to TRBJ2-5; D unresolved. The J call may not be correct, given that the DNA end is closer to TRBJ2-7. Per the germline V gene, CDR1 is MNHEY and CDR2 is SVGAGI. The CDR3 runs 13 residues.

V is TRBV6-1 and J is TRBJ2-2; 8 positions agree with TRBD1. V was pared by 4 bases and J by 0 bases, with 4 bases of the junction left unmatched. The CDR3 has 16 residues. Germline V gives CDR1 MNHNS, CDR2 SASEGT. The CDR3 DNA reads TGTGCCAGCAGTGGAGGACAGGGTTCGAACACCGGGGAGCTGTTTTTT. It encodes CASSGGQGSNTGELFF.

To note about this clone: The junction departs from the called germline gene at one end, perhaps through a read error. The sample carries other DNA sequences with the same CDR3. This CDR3 is CASSFSGGAVEQYF. The CDR3 coding sequence is TGCGCCAGCAGCTTTAGCGGGGGGGCCGTCGAGCAGTACTTC. V gene TRBV7-2 combines with J gene TRBJ2-7; 11 positions agree with TRBD2. The CDR3 sequence is 14 residues long. Germline CDR1 is SGHTA and CDR2 is FQGNSA.

This chain joins TRBV5-4 and TRBJ2-2, with TRBD2 matching over 9 bases. The ends lost 0 bases at V and 6 bases at J; junction bases unmatched: 3. CDR3 length equals 15 residues. Germline V gives CDR1 SGHNT, CDR2 YYREEE (reference sequence). The CDR3 reads CASSLERGGAGELFF. The CDR3 DNA reads as TGTGCCAGCAGCTTGGAGCGCGGGGGGGCCGGGGAGCTGTTTTTT. The complete variable domain, with remaining parts taken from reference TRBV5-4 and TRBJ2-2, reads ETGVTQSPTHLIKTRGQQVTLRCSSQSGHNTVSWYQQALGQGPQFIFQYYREEENGRGNFPPRFSGLQFPNYSSELNVNALELDDSALYLCASSLERGGAGELFFGEGSRLTVL.

DNA for the CDR3: TGCAGCGTTGAGTCTAGAGACCGGGAGTTTGATACGCAGTATTTT. This sequence encodes CSVESRDREFDTQYF. The chain is built from TRBV29-1 and TRBJ2-3; TRBD2 might be the D (6 bases). The germline V gene encodes CDR1 SQVTM and CDR2 ANQGSEA. The CDR3 consists of 15 residues. The V gene lost 3 bases and the J gene lost 6 bases, with 19 bases spanning the gap.

V usage is TRBV2 and J usage is TRBJ2-7; D ambiguous. This CDR3 has 14 amino acids. Trimming took off 4 bases at V and 2 bases at J, with 12 bases between the two ends. Germline CDR1 and CDR2: SNHLY and FYNNEI. CDR3 region: CASSAATQTYEQYF. The CDR3 DNA reads as TGTGCCAGCAGTGCAGCTACCCAGACCTACGAGCAGTACTTC.

The chain has TRBV25-1 and TRBJ2-7, with 7 bases aligning to TRBD1. This CDR3 spans 11 amino acids. Germline trimming cut 8 bases from V and 6 bases from J; bases unmatched to any gene: 4. From germline, CDR1 is MGHDK and CDR2 SYGVNS. The CDR3 DNA follows: TGTGCCAGCCGGACAGGATGCGAGCAGTACTTC. Amino acids: CASRTGCEQYF.

The chain has TRBV10-2 and TRBJ2-3, with TRBD2 identical over 14 bases. Germline trimming cut 5 bases from V and 5 bases from J; bases unmatched to any gene: 3. This CDR3 comprises 15 residues. Germline CDR1 reads WSHSY; CDR2 reads SAAADI. The CDR3 is CASSPTSGRGDTQYF. CDR3 DNA sequence: TGCGCCAGCAGTCCGACTAGCGGGAGGGGAGATACGCAGTATTTT.

The gene calls are TRBV7-6 and TRBJ2-1; TRBD2 agrees at 8 bases. Germline-derived CDR1 and CDR2 are SGHVS and FNYEAQ. The V segment lost 0 bases and the J segment 6 bases; nucleotides outside the gene matches: 7. The length of the CDR3 is 16 residues. CDR3 sequence: CASSLAIGGAINEQFF. The CDR3 bases are TGTGCCAGCAGCTTAGCTATCGGGGGGGCCATCAATGAGCAGTTCTTC.

The gene calls are TRBV6-6 and TRBJ1-4; 9 bases map to TRBD1. The CDR3 has 14 amino acids. The V segment lost 6 bases and the J segment 7 bases; nucleotides outside the gene matches: 6. Germline CDR1 and CDR2: MNHNY and SVGAGI (reference sequence). As DNA, the CDR3 is TGTGCCAGCAGAACGACAGGGGGTGCTGAAAAACTGTTTTTT. Translating it yields CASRTTGGAEKLFF.

The genes are TRBV19 and TRBJ2-1; D unresolved. The CDR3 is 17 amino acids. Per the germline V gene, CDR1 is LNHDA and CDR2 is SQIVND (reference sequence). Trimming removed 6 bases from V and 7 bases from J, with 25 bases in between. CDR3 amino acids: CASRPRWAALVRNEQFF. The DNA of the CDR3 is TGTGCCAGTAGGCCCCGGTGGGCAGCCCTGGTCCGAAATGAGCAGTTCTTC.

The gene calls are TRBV6-1 and TRBJ2-1; 7 nucleotides agree with TRBD2. Germline V gene data show CDR1 as MNHNS and CDR2 as SASEGT. V was clipped by 6 bases and J by 9 bases; unmatched bases: 14. CDR3 size: 15 residues. The CDR3 loop is CASSSGGGRSTEQFF. CDR3 sequence (DNA): TGTGCCAGCAGCTCTGGCGGGGGAAGATCCACTGAGCAGTTCTTC.

The chain recombines TRBV6-5 with TRBJ1-1, with 7 bases aligning to TRBD1. Losses at the gene ends were 6 bases for V and 10 bases for J; bases not matched to a gene: 8. Looked up from germline, CDR1 is MNHEY and CDR2 is SVGAGI. CDR3 length: 12 amino acids. The CDR3 protein is CASSRQGTSAFF. CDR3 sequence (DNA): TGTGCCAGCAGCCGACAGGGTACCTCAGCTTTCTTT.

The chain uses TRBV5-8 and TRBJ2-3; TRBD1 might be the D (6 bases). V lost 5 bases and J 0 bases, leaving 10 bases between the germline ends. Germline loops: CDR1 SGHTS, CDR2 YDEGEE. This CDR3 is built from 14 residues. CDR3 amino acids: CASSRTDSTDTQYF. CDR3 in DNA: TGTGCCAGCAGTCGGACAGATAGCACAGATACGCAGTATTTT. The full variable domain, completed using reference TRBV5-8 and TRBJ2-3, is EAGVTQSPTHLIKTRGQQATLRCSPISGHTSVYWYQQALGLGLQFLLWYDEGEERNRGNFPPRFSGRQFPNYSSELNVNALELEDSALYLCASSRTDSTDTQYFGPGTRLTVL.

The chain uses TRBV30 and TRBJ1-5; 12 bases match TRBD1. The V and J ends lost 5 bases and 5 bases, in that order; junction bases with no gene match: 1. The germline V gene encodes CDR1 GTSNPN and CDR2 SVGIG (reference sequence). The CDR3 has 13 amino acids. Written as DNA, the CDR3 is TGTGCCTGGGGGACAGGGGGCGATCAGCCCCAGCATTTT. Protein product: CAWGTGGDQPQHF.

The genes are TRBV7-3 and TRBJ2-7; 9 bases match TRBD1. Looked up from germline, CDR1 is SGHTA and CDR2 is FQGTGA. V shed 5 bases and J 0 bases; nucleotides not matched to a gene: 5. The CDR3 sequence is 15 residues long. CDR3 sequence: CASSPDRGSSYEQYF. CDR3 sequence (DNA): TGTGCCAGCAGCCCCGACAGGGGGAGCTCCTACGAGCAGTACTTC.

The chain couples TRBV5-6 to TRBJ1-2, with D possibly TRBD1 on 5 matching bases. This CDR3 spans 15 amino acids. Per germline, CDR1 SGHDT and CDR2 YYEEEE. V lost 1 base and J lost 3, with 13 bases in between. DNA for the CDR3: TGTGCCAGCAGCTTGTCGTACAGGCGACACTATGGCTACACCTTC. Translating it yields CASSLSYRRHYGYTF.

V usage is TRBV29-1 and J usage is TRBJ1-2, with a weak D call TRBD1 (6 bases). Germline-derived CDR1 and CDR2 are SQVTM and ANQGSEA. Trimming took 4 bases from V and 0 from J, leaving 12 bases between them. This CDR3 is built from 14 residues. DNA for the CDR3: TGCAGCGTTGTAGGGACATGGCCTAACTATGGCTACACCTTC. This translates into CSVVGTWPNYGYTF.

The chain links TRBV2 to TRBJ2-3; no clear D. V lost 4 bases and J 3 bases, leaving 5 bases between the germline ends. The CDR3 is made up of 12 amino acids. Germline values: CDR1 SNHLY, CDR2 FYNNEI. The CDR3 DNA sequence: TGTGCCAGCAGTGCCATGACAGATACGCAGTATTTT. Amino acids: CASSAMTDTQYF. The variable domain in full, completed from reference TRBV2 and TRBJ2-3, reads EPEVTQTPSHQVTQMGQEVILRCVPISNHLYFYWYRQILGQKVEFLVSFYNNEISEKSEIFDDQFSVERPDGSNFTLKIRSTKLEDSAMYFCASSAMTDTQYFGPGTRLTVL.

This chain joins TRBV6-1 and TRBJ2-2; the match to TRBD1 covers 7 bases. V trimming: 2 bases; J trimming: 1 base; junction bases outside the gene matches: 10. CDR1 and CDR2 (germline): MNHNS, SASEGT. CDR3 length: 18 residues. CDR3 DNA sequence: TGTGCCAGCAGTGAACCTGAGACAGGGTGGCTGAACACCGGGGAGCTGTTTTTT. Its protein product is CASSEPETGWLNTGELFF.